Listed here are 26 T cell receptor beta chains from one sample, sequenced in a study of OX40 agonist ivuxolimab in advanced cancers. Generated by immunoSEQ multiplex PCR, the TCRdb table keeps only in-frame clones and is missing some. The sample yields tens of thousands of clones, roughly 90% seen once. The material was CD4+ or CD8+ T cells sorted from blood, obtained in a trial of the OX40 agonist ivuxolimab. The receptors stem from an adult with an advanced solid tumor such as melanoma, head and neck, liver or kidney cancer.

Judged by abundance, this clone is medium-sized. The chain is built from TRBV28 and TRBJ1-5; TRBD1 matches at 7 bases. V shed 6 bases and J 5 bases; nucleotides not matched to a gene: 13. The germline gives CDR1 MDHEN, CDR2 SYDVKM. The CDR3 has 16 amino acids. The chain's CDR3 is CASRAKTGWVYQPQHF. CDR3 nucleotide sequence: TGTGCCAGCAGGGCTAAGACAGGGTGGGTCTATCAGCCCCAGCATTTT.

The chain carries TRBV6-5 and TRBJ1-1; no reliable D call. Trimming pared 2 bases from V and 2 bases from J, leaving 6 bases between. Per the germline V gene, CDR1 is MNHEY and CDR2 is SVGAGI. This CDR3 has 13 residues. The CDR3 DNA sequence: TGTGCCAGCAGTTACAGGTCTAACACTGAAGCTTTCTTT. Protein: CASSYRSNTEAFF.

The genes are TRBV6-5 and TRBJ2-3; the match to TRBD2 covers 9 bases. This CDR3 comprises 15 residues. Germline CDR1 MNHEY, CDR2 SVGAGI. J gave up 6 bases and V 2 bases, and 6 bases lay outside the gene matches. The CDR3 bases are TGTGCCAGCAGTTACGGGACTAGCAAAGGGGATACGCAGTATTTT. This encodes CASSYGTSKGDTQYF.

This chain joins TRBV15 and TRBJ2-1; D is uncertain. Per the germline V gene, CDR1 is LNHNV and CDR2 is YYDKDF (reference sequence). The CDR3 consists of 12 residues. Trimming took off 8 bases at V and 13 bases at J, with 18 bases between the two ends. As DNA, the CDR3 is TGTGCCACCTCGGCGCTTGGGCCATTACAGTTCTTC. Translated: CATSALGPLQFF.

This chain connects TRBV20-1 to TRBJ2-7; a weak D match, TRBD1 (5 bases). V was pared by 4 bases and J by 6 bases, with 10 bases between. The CDR3 covers 11 residues. Looked up from germline, CDR1 is DFQATT and CDR2 is SNEGSKA (reference sequence). The CDR3 region is CSATGYREQYV. In DNA form, the CDR3 reads TGCAGTGCTACAGGGTATCGCGAGCAGTACGTC.

The chain has TRBV27 and TRBJ1-2; 7 bases fit TRBD1. Germline lookup yields CDR1 MNHEY and CDR2 SMNVEV (reference sequence). CDR3 length: 15 residues. V dropped 3 bases and J dropped 5; count of bases not matched to a gene: 9. CDR3 nucleotide sequence: TGTGCCAGCAGTTTGGAACAGGGGTCCCTTTATGGCTACACCTTC. Amino acids: CASSLEQGSLYGYTF.

The chain couples TRBV27 to TRBJ1-4; the match to TRBD1 covers 7 bases. The CDR3 loop spans 14 amino acids. Trimming removed 3 bases from V and 6 bases from J; junction bases left unmatched: 4. Germline CDR1 is MNHEY and CDR2 is SMNVEV (reference sequence). In nucleotides, the CDR3 is TGTGCCAGCAGTTTTGTCAGGGGGGATGAAAAACTGTTTTTT. Protein sequence: CASSFVRGDEKLFF.

This chain links TRBV27 with TRBJ2-7; 12 nucleotides match TRBD2. Trimming took 3 bases from V and 7 from J; bases not matched to a gene: 16. This CDR3 has 18 residues. From germline, CDR1 is MNHEY and CDR2 SMNVEV (reference sequence). CDR3 DNA sequence: TGTGCCAGCAGTTTGATTGGACTAGCGGGGACCGGAACTGTGGAGCAGTACTTC. Translated: CASSLIGLAGTGTVEQYF.

The rearrangement uses TRBV9 and TRBJ2-3, with D tentatively TRBD1 (6 bases). This CDR3 region has 12 residues. Trimming removed 2 bases at V and 9 bases at J, with 10 bases between. Germline V gene lookup returns CDR1 SGDLS and CDR2 YYNGEE. The CDR3 coding sequence is TGTGCCAGCAGCGTTTCAGGGGAGACGCAGTATTTT. Translated, it gives CASSVSGETQYF.

The V gene is TRBV4-1, the J gene TRBJ1-2; D remains ambiguous. The CDR3 consists of 14 residues. Looked up from germline, CDR1 is MGHRA and CDR2 is YSYEKL. Trimming removed 3 bases at V and 4 bases at J, with 12 bases between. CDR3 in amino acids: CASSHTMTTYGYTF. The CDR3 nucleotides are TGCGCCAGCAGCCACACTATGACAACCTATGGCTACACCTTC.

The chain recombines TRBV9 with TRBJ1-1, with TRBD1 matching 8 bases. The CDR3 covers 18 residues. The J segment lost 6 bases and the V segment lost 0 bases, leaving 16 bases of the junction unmatched. CDR1 is SGDLS and CDR2 is YYNGEE in the germline V gene. CDR3 in amino acids: CASSVDSGTGLPGAEAFF. The CDR3 coding sequence is TGTGCCAGCAGCGTAGACTCCGGGACAGGACTACCGGGGGCTGAAGCTTTCTTT.

The chain couples TRBV9 to TRBJ1-2, with D uncertain. Germline CDR1 SGDLS, CDR2 YYNGEE. The CDR3 has 15 residues. The V end lost 3 bases, the J end lost 7 bases, and 19 bases lay between the germline ends. This CDR3 reads CASSDTPRIEGGYTF. In nucleotides, the CDR3 is TGTGCCAGCAGCGACACACCCCGCATAGAGGGTGGCTACACCTTC.

This sequence joins TRBV11-1 and TRBJ2-2, with a possible D match to TRBD1 (6 bases). The CDR3 covers 16 residues. The V gene's germline CDR1 is SGHAT and CDR2 FQDESV (reference sequence). Trimming took off 3 bases at V and 3 bases at J, with 14 bases between the two ends. The CDR3 bases are TGTGCCAGCAGCTTTGAAACGACAGGTCACACCGGGGAGCTGTTTTTT. This translates into CASSFETTGHTGELFF.

The chain carries TRBV6-5 and TRBJ1-1; D call uncertain. Germline V gives CDR1 MNHEY, CDR2 SVGAGI. The germline V and J ends were trimmed by 10 bases and 2 bases, with 11 bases remaining between them. This CDR3 has 12 residues. The CDR3 sequence: CATIDSNTEAFF. For the CDR3, the DNA is TGTGCCACTATAGACTCCAACACTGAAGCTTTCTTT.

The V call is TRBV2, the J call TRBJ1-1; D is undetermined. This CDR3 has 16 amino acids. V gave up 3 bases and J gave up 0 bases, with 14 bases separating them. Per the germline V gene, CDR1 is SNHLY and CDR2 is FYNNEI. The CDR3 is CASSDPYRGVNTEAFF. In DNA form, the CDR3 reads TGTGCCAGCAGTGACCCTTACAGAGGCGTGAACACTGAAGCTTTCTTT.

The chain has TRBV25-1 and TRBJ1-2; no clear D. Trimming took off 6 bases at V and 0 bases at J, with 8 bases between the two ends. The CDR3 is 13 residues long. The V gene's germline CDR1 is MGHDK and CDR2 SYGVNS. The CDR3, as DNA: TGTGCCAGCAGCCCTCAAACTAACTATGGCTACACCTTC. It is translated as CASSPQTNYGYTF.

The chain combines TRBV6-5 with TRBJ1-2, with 7 bases aligning to TRBD1. Germline assignment: CDR1 MNHEY and CDR2 SVGAGI. The CDR3 extends over 15 amino acids. V trimming: 6 bases; J trimming: 5 bases; junction bases outside the gene matches: 12. The CDR3, as DNA: TGTGCCAGCAGCCAAGAATGGGACAGAGGGTATGGCTACACCTTC. Protein: CASSQEWDRGYGYTF.

This clone has just a few counts. The chain links TRBV27 to TRBJ2-5; D call uncertain. The CDR3 loop spans 13 amino acids. Germline assignment: CDR1 MNHEY and CDR2 SMNVEV (reference sequence). The V and J ends lost 2 bases and 0 bases respectively, with 4 bases between them. The CDR3 DNA sequence: TGTGCCAGCAGTTTAATGTACCAAGAGACCCAGTACTTC. This encodes CASSLMYQETQYF.

This clone was counted once. The V call is TRBV4-1, the J call TRBJ1-2, with 11 bases fitting TRBD1. Trimming at V came to 7 bases and at J to 8 bases, leaving 6 bases not matched to a gene. Germline CDR1 reads MGHRA; CDR2 reads YSYEKL. The CDR3 is 13 residues long. The CDR3 spells CASTGQGVGGYTF. The CDR3, as DNA: TGCGCCAGCACGGGACAGGGGGTGGGCGGCTACACCTTC.

The V and J genes are TRBV7-8 and TRBJ2-7, with 9 bases that match TRBD1. The J segment lost 1 base and the V segment lost 5 bases, leaving 9 bases of the junction unmatched. This CDR3 is 16 amino acids long. Germline lookup yields CDR1 SGHVS and CDR2 FQNEAQ. CDR3 DNA: TGTGCCAGCAGCCCGTCTGGGACAGGGAGGTCCTACGAGCAGTACTTC. Its translation: CASSPSGTGRSYEQYF.

This clone has only a few counts. The gene calls are TRBV7-2 and TRBJ2-1, with D hard to call. Germline CDR1 and CDR2: SGHTA and FQGNSA. V dropped 3 bases and J dropped 0 bases, with 12 bases sitting between them. There are 16 residues in the CDR3. CDR3 in DNA: TGTGCCAGCAGCTTTCCAGAGTGGGGCTCCTACAATGAGCAGTTCTTC. Translation gives CASSFPEWGSYNEQFF. The full variable domain, rest sourced from reference TRBV7-2 and TRBJ2-1, is GAGVSQSPSNKVTEKGKDVELRCDPISGHTALYWYRQSLGQGLEFLIYFQGNSAPDKSGLPSDRFSAERTGGSVSTLTIQRTQQEDSAVYLCASSFPEWGSYNEQFFGPGTRLTVL.

This chain uses TRBV28 with TRBJ2-2, with 7 bases that match TRBD2. The CDR3 runs 11 residues. Germline V CDR1 and CDR2: MDHEN, SYDVKM. The ends lost 8 bases at V and 9 bases at J; junction bases unmatched: 3. The CDR3 nucleotides read TGTGCCAGCGGGGGGGGTTGGGAGCTGTTTTTT. Translating it yields CASGGGWELFF. The entire variable domain, with the rest obtained from reference TRBV28 and TRBJ2-2, is as follows: DVKVTQSSRYLVKRTGEKVFLECVQDMDHENMFWYRQDPGLGLRLIYFSYDVKMKEKGDIPEGYSVSREKKERFSLILESASTNQTSMYLCASGGGWELFFGEGSRLTVL.

The chain uses TRBV15 and TRBJ1-2; 9 nucleotides line up with TRBD1. The CDR3 is 13 residues long. V dropped 5 bases and J dropped 8; count of bases not matched to a gene: 6. CDR1 LNHNV and CDR2 YYDKDF come from the germline V gene (reference sequence). The CDR3 spells CATSFGTGYGYTF. The CDR3 nucleotides are TGTGCCACCAGCTTCGGGACAGGGTACGGCTACACCTTC.

The table lists this clone with a count of one. J is TRBJ1-4 and V is TRBV6-5; tentatively, D is TRBD1 (6 bases). The CDR3 loop spans 14 amino acids. V lost 2 bases, J lost 8 bases, and 12 bases lay in between. CDR1 is MNHEY and CDR2 is SVGAGI in the germline V gene. The CDR3 DNA reads TGTGCCAGCAGTTACGGGACACAGATCGAAAAACTGTTTTTT. Translated, it gives CASSYGTQIEKLFF.

This clone was seen a few times. The chain is built from TRBV7-3 and TRBJ2-1; 9 positions match TRBD1. Germline CDR1 is SGHTA and CDR2 is FQGTGA. The ends lost 3 bases at V and 7 bases at J; junction bases unmatched: 7. This CDR3 contains 15 residues. The chain's CDR3 is CASSLDRGLGNEQFF. DNA for the CDR3: TGTGCCAGCAGCTTGGACAGGGGACTCGGAAATGAGCAGTTCTTC.

V and J are TRBV7-2 and TRBJ2-1, with 10 bases fitting TRBD2. The ends lost 5 bases at V and 15 bases at J; junction bases unmatched: 7. This CDR3 is built from 12 residues. Germline V gene data show CDR1 as SGHTA and CDR2 as FQGNSA. CDR3: CASSHPSGRTFF. CDR3 DNA: TGTGCCAGCAGCCACCCTAGCGGGAGAACGTTCTTC.